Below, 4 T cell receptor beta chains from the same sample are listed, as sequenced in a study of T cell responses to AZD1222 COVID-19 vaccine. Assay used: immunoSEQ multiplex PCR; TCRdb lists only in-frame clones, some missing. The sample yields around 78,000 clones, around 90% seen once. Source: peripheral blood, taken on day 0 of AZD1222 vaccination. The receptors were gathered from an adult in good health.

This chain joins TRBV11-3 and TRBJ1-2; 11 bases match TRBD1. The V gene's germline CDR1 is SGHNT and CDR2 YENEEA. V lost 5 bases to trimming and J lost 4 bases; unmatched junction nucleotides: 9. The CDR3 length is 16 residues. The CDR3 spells CASSLLGQGASYGYTF. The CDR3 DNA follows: TGTGCCAGCAGCCTACTTGGACAGGGGGCTAGCTATGGCTACACCTTC.

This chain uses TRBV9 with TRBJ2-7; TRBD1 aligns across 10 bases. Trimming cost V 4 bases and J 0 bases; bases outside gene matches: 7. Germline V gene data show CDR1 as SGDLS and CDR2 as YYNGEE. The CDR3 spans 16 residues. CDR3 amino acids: CASSTRQGALSYEQYF. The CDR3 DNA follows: TGTGCCAGCAGCACCAGACAGGGGGCCCTCTCCTACGAGCAGTACTTC.

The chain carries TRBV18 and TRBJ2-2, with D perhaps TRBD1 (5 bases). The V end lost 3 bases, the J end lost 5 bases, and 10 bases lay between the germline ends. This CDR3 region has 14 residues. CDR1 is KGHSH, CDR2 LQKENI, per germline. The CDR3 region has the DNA TGTGCCAGCTCACCTCCGTCAGGGACCGGGGAGCTGTTTTTT. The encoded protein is CASSPPSGTGELFF.

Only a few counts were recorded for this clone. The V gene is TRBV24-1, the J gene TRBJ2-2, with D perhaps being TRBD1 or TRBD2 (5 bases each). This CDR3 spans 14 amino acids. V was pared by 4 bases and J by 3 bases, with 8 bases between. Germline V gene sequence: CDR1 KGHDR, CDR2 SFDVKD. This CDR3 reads CATSEGPYTGELFF. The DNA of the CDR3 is TGTGCCACCAGTGAGGGACCCTACACCGGGGAGCTGTTTTTT.